This record concerns one T cell receptor (beta chain) sequence. Its antigen is as yet unknown. This sample was taken from a study of T-cell reconstitution after alpha-beta-depleted transplantation in children. Findings and caveats of the study: Some patients' high day-60 TCRbeta diversity was attributed to recipient cells surviving conditioning. Two months or so post-transplant, alpha-beta T cells reportedly derived from several hundred expanded graft clones. Once a year had passed after transplant, T-cell counts and diversity came mostly from newly produced T cells.

Germline V gives CDR1 SQVTM, CDR2 ANQGSEA. Trimming left V 6 bases short and J 4 bases short, with 12 bases between. The CDR3 sequence is 12 residues long. Unique molecular identifiers were used in preparing the TCRbeta library. Via MiXCR, TCRdb re-called the PCR reads, giving one row per CDR3 protein. The data show almost 500,000 distinct CDR3 sequences, with roughly a tenth seen just once and around 2.2% held by the top ten. Sequenced here: PBMCs, sampled before TCRalphabeta/CD19-depleted stem cell transplant. This rearrangement joins TRBV29-1 to TRBJ1-2, with D perhaps matching TRBD1 (5 bases). This clonotype was sampled from a child aged 2-9 years with inherited bone marrow failure, due to receive a stem cell transplant. CDR3 bases: TGCAGCGTAGCTACAGGAATCTATGGCTACACCTTC. This gives the protein CSVATGIYGYTF.